This TCR beta chain was obtained from a study of T cells expressing NK-cell markers (dated by TCRdb to about 2020). Regarding the research as a whole: Three sorted T-cell subsets (CD3+CD56+NKG2C+, CD3+CD56+NKG2C- and CD3+CD56-NKG2C+) from fewer than 10 donors had their TCR beta-chain repertoires profiled. Among the eight sequenced donors, only one was HCMV-seronegative, while the other seven were HCMV-seropositive. Sequencing of the libraries produced 2 x 150 bp reads on Illumina HiSeq 2000/2500, MiSeq or NextSeq. Randomly selected healthy volunteers, three men and five women, were used as the eight sequenced donors.

The paper's findings and limits, for the study overall: Those dominant clonotypes were again the most abundant among CD3+CD56-NKG2C+ cells in a handful of donors, at roughly 28.3-60.1%. In five to seven donors, the dominant CD3+CD56+NKG2C+ clonotypes were found to rank among the top 10 CD8+ clonotypes and to make up 1.0-7.0% of CD8+ T cells. It remained unclear whether the expanded NKG2C-expressing T cell clones were specific for HCMV antigens.

The sequencer listed for this sample is Illumina HiSeq 2000. 5'RACE template switching, by which a universal primer site and unique molecular identifiers were added, was used to make TCR beta cDNA libraries. cDNA synthesis was primed from the TCR beta constant segment, followed by two successive PCR amplification steps. As for the authors' bioinformatics: MIGEC was used to demultiplex reads and group reads by UMI, and MiTCR was used to assemble and quantify clonotypes. Only TCR cDNA sequences supported by at least two reads were kept to exclude erroneous sequences. Downstream repertoire analysis used the tcR package, and clonotypes were matched across fractions by CDR3 nucleotide sequence plus V segment. Antigen specificity was annotated against VDJdb with VDJmatch, allowing one amino acid substitution in CDR3. After reprocessing by TCRdb, each CDR3 protein sequence is one entry, and no DNA is given. The V and J calls come from TCRdb's annotation, not from the publication. The table for this sample lists approximately 150,000 distinct CDR3 sequences. The top ten hold 9.5% to 15% of the sample.

To determine HCMV serostatus, a commercial ELISA kit was used to detect HCMV-specific IgG in serum. Ficoll density gradient centrifugation was used to isolate peripheral blood mononuclear cells from blood. For CDR1 and CDR2, the germline V gene lists SGHRS and YFSETQ. Reading from cysteine to phenylalanine, the CDR3 counts 15 amino acids. No DNA is recorded. In regard to this clonotype: Its specific antigen is unknown.

Input material: blood T cells: a sorted CD56 or NKG2C T cell subset, CD4+ or CD8+ T cells, or bulk PBMC T cells (not recorded which). The clonotype comes from a man between 18 and 29 years old in good health. Donor details come from another sample of the same person, matched by shared clones. This sequence uses TRBV5-1 and TRBJ2-7; TCRdb gives TRBD1 as the D gene, but with no DNA this cannot be confirmed. For the CDR3, the sequence is CASSFDGTRFYEQYF.